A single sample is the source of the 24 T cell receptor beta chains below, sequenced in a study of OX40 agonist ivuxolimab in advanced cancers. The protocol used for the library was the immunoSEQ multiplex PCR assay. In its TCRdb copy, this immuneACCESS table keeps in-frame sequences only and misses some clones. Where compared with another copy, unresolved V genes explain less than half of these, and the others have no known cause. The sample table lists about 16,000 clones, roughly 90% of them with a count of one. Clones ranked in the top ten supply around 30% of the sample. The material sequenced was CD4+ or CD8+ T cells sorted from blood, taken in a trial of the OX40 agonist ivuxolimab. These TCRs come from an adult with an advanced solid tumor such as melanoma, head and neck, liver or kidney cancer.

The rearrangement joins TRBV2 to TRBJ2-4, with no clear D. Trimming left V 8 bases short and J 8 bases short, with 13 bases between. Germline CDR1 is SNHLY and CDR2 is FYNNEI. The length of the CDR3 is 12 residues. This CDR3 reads CASVGYLDIQYF. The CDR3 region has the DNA TGTGCCAGCGTGGGGTATTTGGACATTCAGTACTTC.

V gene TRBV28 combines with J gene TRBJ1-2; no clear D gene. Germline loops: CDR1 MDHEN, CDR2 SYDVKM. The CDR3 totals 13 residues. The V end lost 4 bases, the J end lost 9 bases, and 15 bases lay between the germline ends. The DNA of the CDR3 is TGTGCCAGCAGTTGGACCATGGGGATGAGCTACACCTTC. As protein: CASSWTMGMSYTF.

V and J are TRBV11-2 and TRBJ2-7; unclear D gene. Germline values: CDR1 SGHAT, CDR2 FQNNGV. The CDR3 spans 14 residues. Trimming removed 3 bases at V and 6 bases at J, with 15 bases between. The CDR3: CASSFLSGASEQYF. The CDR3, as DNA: TGTGCCAGCAGCTTCCTCTCCGGCGCCAGCGAGCAGTACTTC.

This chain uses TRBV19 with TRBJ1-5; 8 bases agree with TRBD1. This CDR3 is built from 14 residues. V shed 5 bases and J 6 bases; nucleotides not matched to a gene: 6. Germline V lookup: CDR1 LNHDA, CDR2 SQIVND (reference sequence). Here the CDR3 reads CASSVGTGGQPQHF. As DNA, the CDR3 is TGTGCCAGTAGTGTCGGGACAGGCGGTCAGCCCCAGCATTTT.

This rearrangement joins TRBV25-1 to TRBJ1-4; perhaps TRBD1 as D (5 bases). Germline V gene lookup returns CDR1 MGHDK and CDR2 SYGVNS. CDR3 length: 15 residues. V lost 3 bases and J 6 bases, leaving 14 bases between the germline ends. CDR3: CASSDGTSPDEKLFF. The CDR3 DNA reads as TGTGCCAGCAGTGACGGGACCTCCCCGGATGAAAAACTGTTTTTT.

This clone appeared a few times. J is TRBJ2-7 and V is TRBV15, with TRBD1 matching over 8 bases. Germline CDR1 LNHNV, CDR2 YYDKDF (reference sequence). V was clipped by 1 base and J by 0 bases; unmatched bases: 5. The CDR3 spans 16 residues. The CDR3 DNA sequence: TGTGCCACCAGCAGAGGGACAGGGACGGACTCCTACGAGCAGTACTTC. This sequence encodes CATSRGTGTDSYEQYF.

The CDR3 region is CASSFRTSGSLVDEQFF. CDR3 in DNA: TGTGCCAGCAGCTTTCGGACTAGCGGGAGTTTGGTCGATGAGCAGTTCTTC. The chain uses TRBV7-9 and TRBJ2-1; 13 nucleotides agree with TRBD2. Looked up from germline, CDR1 is SEHNR and CDR2 is FQNEAQ (reference sequence). Trimming removed 3 bases from V and 8 bases from J; junction bases left unmatched: 10. This CDR3 spans 17 amino acids. Using reference TRBV7-9 and TRBJ2-1 for the parts outside the CDR3, the full variable domain is DTGVSQNPRHKITKRGQNVTFRCDPISEHNRLYWYRQTLGQGPEFLTYFQNEAQLEKSRLLSDRFSAERPKGSFSTLEIQRTEQGDSAMYLCASSFRTSGSLVDEQFFGPGTRLTVL.

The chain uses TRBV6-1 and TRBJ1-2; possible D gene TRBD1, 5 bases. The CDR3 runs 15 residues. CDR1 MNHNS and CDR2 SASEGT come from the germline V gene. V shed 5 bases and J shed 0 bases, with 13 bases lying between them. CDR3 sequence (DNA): TGTGCCAGCAGTAACAGGAACTTAGCTAACTATGGCTACACCTTC. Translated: CASSNRNLANYGYTF.

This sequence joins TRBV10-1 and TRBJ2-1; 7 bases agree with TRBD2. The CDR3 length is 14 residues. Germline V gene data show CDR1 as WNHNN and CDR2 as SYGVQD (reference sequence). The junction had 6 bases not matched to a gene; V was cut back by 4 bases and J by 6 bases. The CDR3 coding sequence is TGCGCCAGCAGTGCGAGACTAGCAGCCAATGAGCAGTTCTTC. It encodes CASSARLAANEQFF.

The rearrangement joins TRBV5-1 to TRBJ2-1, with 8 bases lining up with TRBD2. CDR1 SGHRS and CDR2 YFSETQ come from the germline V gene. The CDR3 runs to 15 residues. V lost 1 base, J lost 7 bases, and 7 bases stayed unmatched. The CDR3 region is CASSLKLAGRNEQFF. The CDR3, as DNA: TGCGCCAGCAGCTTGAAGTTAGCGGGACGGAATGAGCAGTTCTTC.

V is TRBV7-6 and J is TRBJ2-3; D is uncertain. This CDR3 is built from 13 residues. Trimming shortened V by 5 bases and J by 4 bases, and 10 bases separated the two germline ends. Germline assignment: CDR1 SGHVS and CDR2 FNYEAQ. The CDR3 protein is CASSKSWPDTQYF. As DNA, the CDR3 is TGTGCCAGCAGCAAAAGTTGGCCAGATACGCAGTATTTT.

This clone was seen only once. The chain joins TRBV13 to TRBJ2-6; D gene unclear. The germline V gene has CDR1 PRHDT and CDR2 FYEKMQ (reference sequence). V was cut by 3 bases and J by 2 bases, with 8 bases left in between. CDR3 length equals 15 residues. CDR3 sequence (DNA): TGTGCCAGCAGCTTCTACCTCACTGGGGCCAACGTCCTGACTTTC. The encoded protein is CASSFYLTGANVLTF.

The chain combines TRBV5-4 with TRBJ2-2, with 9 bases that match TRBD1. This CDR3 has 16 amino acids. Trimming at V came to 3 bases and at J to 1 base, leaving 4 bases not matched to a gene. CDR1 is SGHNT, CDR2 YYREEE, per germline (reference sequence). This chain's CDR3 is CASSSRTGVNTGELFF. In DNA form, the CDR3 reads TGTGCCAGCAGCTCTCGGACAGGGGTGAACACCGGGGAGCTGTTTTTT.

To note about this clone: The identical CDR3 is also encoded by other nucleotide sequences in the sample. The CDR3 protein is CASSTSGNTEAFF. DNA of the CDR3: TGTGCCAGCAGTACGAGTGGGAACACTGAAGCTTTCTTT. The chain recombines TRBV2 with TRBJ1-1; D ambiguous. The CDR3 has 13 amino acids. Germline CDR1 is SNHLY and CDR2 is FYNNEI. Between the trimmed V and J ends, which lost 5 bases and 1 base, there was a span of 8 bases. The whole variable domain, filled in from reference TRBV2 and TRBJ1-1, reads EPEVTQTPSHQVTQMGQEVILRCVPISNHLYFYWYRQILGQKVEFLVSFYNNEISEKSEIFDDQFSVERPDGSNFTLKIRSTKLEDSAMYFCASSTSGNTEAFFGQGTRLTVV.

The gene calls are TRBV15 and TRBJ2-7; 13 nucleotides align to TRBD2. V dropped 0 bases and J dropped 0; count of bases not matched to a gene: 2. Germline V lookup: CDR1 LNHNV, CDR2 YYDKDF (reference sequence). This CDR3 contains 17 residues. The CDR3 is CATSRDRTSGSSYEQYF. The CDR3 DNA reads TGTGCCACCAGCAGAGATCGGACTAGCGGGAGCTCCTACGAGCAGTACTTC. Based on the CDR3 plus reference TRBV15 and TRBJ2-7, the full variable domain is DAMVIQNPRYQVTQFGKPVTLSCSQTLNHNVMYWYQQKSSQAPKLLFHYYDKDFNNEADTPDNFQSRRPNTSFCFLDIRSPGLGDTAMYLCATSRDRTSGSSYEQYFGPGTRLTVT.

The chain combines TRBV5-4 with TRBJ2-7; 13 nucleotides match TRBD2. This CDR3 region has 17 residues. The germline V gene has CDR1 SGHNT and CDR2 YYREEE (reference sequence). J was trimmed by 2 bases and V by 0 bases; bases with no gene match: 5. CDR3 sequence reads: CASSLGGLAGVAYEQYF. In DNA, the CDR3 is TGTGCCAGCAGCTTGGGAGGACTAGCGGGAGTCGCCTACGAGCAGTACTTC.

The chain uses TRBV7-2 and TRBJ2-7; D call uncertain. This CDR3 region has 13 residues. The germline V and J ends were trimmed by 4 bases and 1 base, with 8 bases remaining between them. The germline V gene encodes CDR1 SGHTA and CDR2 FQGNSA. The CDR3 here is CASSSSISYEQYF. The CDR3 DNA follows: TGTGCCAGCAGCTCGTCCATTTCCTACGAGCAGTACTTC.

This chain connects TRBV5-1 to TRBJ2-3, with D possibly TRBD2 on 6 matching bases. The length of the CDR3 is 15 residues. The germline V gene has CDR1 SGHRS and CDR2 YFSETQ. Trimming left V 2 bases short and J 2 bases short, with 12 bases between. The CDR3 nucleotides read TGCGCCAGCAGCTTTACTAGCCTCCCCACAGATACGCAGTATTTT. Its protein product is CASSFTSLPTDTQYF.

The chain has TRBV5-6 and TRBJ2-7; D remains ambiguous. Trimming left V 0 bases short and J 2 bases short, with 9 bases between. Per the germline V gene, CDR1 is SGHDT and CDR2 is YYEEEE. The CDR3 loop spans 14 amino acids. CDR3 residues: CASSLGSYPYEQYF. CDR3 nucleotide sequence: TGTGCCAGCAGCTTGGGTAGCTATCCCTACGAGCAGTACTTC. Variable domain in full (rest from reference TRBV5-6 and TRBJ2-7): DAGVTQSPTHLIKTRGQQVTLRCSPKSGHDTVSWYQQALGQGPQFIFQYYEEEERQRGNFPDRFSGHQFPNYSSELNVNALLLGDSALYLCASSLGSYPYEQYFGPGTRLTVT.

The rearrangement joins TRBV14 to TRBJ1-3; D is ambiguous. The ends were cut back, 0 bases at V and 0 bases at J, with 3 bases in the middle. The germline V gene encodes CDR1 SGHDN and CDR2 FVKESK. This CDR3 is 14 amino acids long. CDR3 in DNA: TGTGCCAGCAGCCAAGACATCTCTGGAAACACCATATATTTT. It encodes CASSQDISGNTIYF.

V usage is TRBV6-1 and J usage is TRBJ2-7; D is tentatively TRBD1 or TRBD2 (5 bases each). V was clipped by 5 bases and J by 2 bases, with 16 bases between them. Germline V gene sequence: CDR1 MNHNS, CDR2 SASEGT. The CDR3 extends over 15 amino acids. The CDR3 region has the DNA TGTGCCAGCAGTCTGTTACGGGACGGTGCCTACGAGCAGTACTTC. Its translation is CASSLLRDGAYEQYF.

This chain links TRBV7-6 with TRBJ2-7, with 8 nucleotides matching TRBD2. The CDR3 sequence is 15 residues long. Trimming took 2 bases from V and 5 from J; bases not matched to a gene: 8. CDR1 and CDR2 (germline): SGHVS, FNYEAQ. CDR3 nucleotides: TGTGCCAGCAGCTTAAGACGGGAGGGCTACCACGAGCAGTACTTC. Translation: CASSLRREGYHEQYF.

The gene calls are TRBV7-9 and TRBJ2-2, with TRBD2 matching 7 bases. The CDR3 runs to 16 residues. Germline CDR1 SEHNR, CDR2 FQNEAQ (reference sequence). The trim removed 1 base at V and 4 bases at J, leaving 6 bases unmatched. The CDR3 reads CASSLGPAGFTGELFF. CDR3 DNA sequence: TGTGCCAGCAGCTTAGGACCAGCGGGGTTCACCGGGGAGCTGTTTTTT.

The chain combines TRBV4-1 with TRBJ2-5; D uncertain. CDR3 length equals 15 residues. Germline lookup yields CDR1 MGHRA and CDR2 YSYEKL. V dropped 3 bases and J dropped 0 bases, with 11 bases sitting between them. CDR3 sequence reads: CASSHVVGYQETQYF. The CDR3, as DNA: TGCGCCAGCAGCCACGTGGTCGGGTACCAAGAGACCCAGTACTTC.